This T cell receptor beta chain was recorded in a study of cytomegalovirus exposure and HLA in healthy donors. Study-level points and caveats: About 150 TCR beta chains were listed as cytomegalovirus-associated. In a later analysis, several top co-occurrence clusters appeared linked to parvovirus B19, influenza, CMV and Epstein-Barr virus. An ancestry cluster, one associated with Asian ancestry, reportedly showed fewer N-insertions than the roughly 610-donor mean in a later analysis.

Looked up from germline, CDR1 is SEHNR and CDR2 is FQNEAQ (reference sequence). Trimming removed 3 bases at V and 4 bases at J, with 18 bases between. The CDR3 is 16 amino acids. The study ran its PCR with 60 Vbeta and 13 Jbeta primers. Sequenced by immunoSEQ multiplex PCR; TCRdb stores in-frame clones only, minus some. The sample carries 91,000 or so clones, less than 85% recorded once. This clone was detected only a few times. Its antigen remains unidentified. Sequencing input: PBMCs. J is TRBJ1-2 and V is TRBV7-9; the D gene is possibly TRBD1 (5 bases). This TCR was sampled from a man in his thirties or forties in good health and CMV-seropositive. The CDR3 region is CASSFSTRTPSYGYTF. In DNA, the CDR3 is TGTGCCAGCAGCTTTAGTACGCGGACACCATCCTATGGCTACACCTTC.